This T cell receptor beta chain was observed in a study of blood T cell repertoires in COVID-19. Background on the study: COVID-19 samples, acute and convalescent, were from the United States, Italy and Spain.

V was clipped by 2 bases and J by 4 bases; unmatched bases: 9. CDR1 is KGHSH and CDR2 is LQKENI in the germline V gene. CDR3 length: 16 residues. The repertoire was sequenced with immunoSEQ multiplex PCR; TCRdb's copy has only in-frame clones and lacks some. The sample contains under 250,000 clones, about 82% of which appear only once. The chain carries TRBV18 and TRBJ1-2; 8 bases map to TRBD1. The source of this sequence is a woman of 80 years or more with COVID-19, enrolled during active disease. Input material: peripheral blood. CDR3 region: CASSPLGTGEGYGYTF. CDR3 DNA sequence: TGTGCCAGCTCACCATTAGGGACAGGCGAAGGCTATGGCTACACCTTC.